One sample yielded the 9 T cell receptor beta chains listed below, sequenced in a study of blood T cell repertoires in COVID-19. Measured with immunoSEQ multiplex PCR; TCRdb has only the in-frame clones, and not every one. The sample records approximately 37,000 clones, about 86% being singletons. The sample taken for sequencing was peripheral blood. The source of these receptors is a man between 35 and 55 years old with active COVID-19.

This clone was recorded once. The gene calls are TRBV19 and TRBJ1-1, with D maybe TRBD1 (6 bases). Trimming removed 7 bases at V and 1 base at J, with 13 bases between. The CDR3 runs to 14 residues. Germline loops: CDR1 LNHDA, CDR2 SQIVND (reference sequence). This CDR3 is CASMRNRENTEAFF. CDR3 in DNA: TGTGCCAGTATGAGGAACAGGGAGAACACTGAAGCTTTCTTT.

The chain employs TRBV10-3 and TRBJ1-5, with 8 positions matching TRBD1. The CDR3 spans 17 residues. Per the germline V gene, CDR1 is ENHRY and CDR2 is SYGVKD. J lost 11 bases, V lost 0 bases, and 15 bases had no gene match. CDR3 residues: CAISESLDRALLGSQHF. The CDR3 nucleotides read TGTGCCATCAGTGAGTCCCTGGACAGGGCCCTTCTTGGGTCCCAGCATTTT.

The CDR3 nucleotides read TGCAGCGTTGAAGCCCCTGAGGGCCAATCAATGAGTATCAATGAGCAGTTCTTC. Amino acids: CSVEAPEGQSMSINEQFF. The chain recombines TRBV29-1 with TRBJ2-1, with D possibly TRBD2 on 5 matching bases. The germline CDR1 and CDR2 sequences are SQVTM and ANQGSEA. V gave up 1 base and J gave up 6 bases, with 25 bases separating them. This CDR3 is 18 amino acids long.

This chain joins TRBV5-5 and TRBJ2-7; D call uncertain. This CDR3 contains 14 residues. The V gene lost 5 bases and the J gene lost 2 bases, with 14 bases spanning the gap. In germline, CDR1 is SGHKS, CDR2 YYEKEE (reference sequence). The CDR3 here is CASSLRTQAYEQYF. The CDR3 nucleotides read TGTGCCAGCAGTTTACGTACCCAGGCCTACGAGCAGTACTTC.

The chain carries TRBV18 and TRBJ1-2, with 7 bases identical to TRBD1. The germline V gene has CDR1 KGHSH and CDR2 LQKENI. The J segment lost 5 bases and the V segment lost 5 bases, leaving 8 bases of the junction unmatched. The CDR3 sequence is 14 residues long. CDR3 amino acids: CASSWGTAEYGYTF. The DNA of the CDR3 is TGTGCCAGCTCATGGGGGACAGCAGAATATGGCTACACCTTC.

The V gene is TRBV28, the J gene TRBJ1-3; D possibly corresponds to TRBD1 (5 bases). The CDR3 has 15 residues. V dropped 6 bases and J dropped 0 bases, with 12 bases sitting between them. Germline V gene sequence: CDR1 MDHEN, CDR2 SYDVKM. CDR3 region: CASSRGTGSGNTIYF. CDR3 in DNA: TGTGCCAGCAGCCGGGGGACCGGCTCTGGAAACACCATATATTTT.

This chain joins TRBV19 and TRBJ2-1, with TRBD2 matching 7 bases. Germline V CDR1 and CDR2: LNHDA, SQIVND (reference sequence). The CDR3 has 16 amino acids. The ends lost 3 bases at V and 6 bases at J; junction bases unmatched: 11. This CDR3 reads CASSMALGAGVNEQFF. CDR3 nucleotides: TGTGCCAGTAGTATGGCCCTAGGGGCGGGAGTCAATGAGCAGTTCTTC.

The chain couples TRBV24-1 to TRBJ2-2; the match to TRBD2 covers 7 bases. The V and J ends lost 2 bases and 0 bases, in that order; junction bases with no gene match: 5. The germline V gene encodes CDR1 KGHDR and CDR2 SFDVKD. CDR3 length: 17 amino acids. The CDR3 nucleotides are TGTGCCACCAGTGATTCCCCTAGCGGCCCGAACACCGGGGAGCTGTTTTTT. Amino acid sequence: CATSDSPSGPNTGELFF.

This clone came up once. The CDR3 region has the DNA TGTGCCAGCAGCCTAACGGAGGGGGCGGGGCAAGAGACCCAGTACTTC. It encodes CASSLTEGAGQETQYF. V usage is TRBV7-9 and J usage is TRBJ2-5; possible D gene TRBD1, 7 bases. The CDR3 is 16 residues long. Trimming left V 5 bases short and J 2 bases short, with 18 bases between. CDR1 is SEHNR and CDR2 is FQNEAQ in the germline V gene (reference sequence).